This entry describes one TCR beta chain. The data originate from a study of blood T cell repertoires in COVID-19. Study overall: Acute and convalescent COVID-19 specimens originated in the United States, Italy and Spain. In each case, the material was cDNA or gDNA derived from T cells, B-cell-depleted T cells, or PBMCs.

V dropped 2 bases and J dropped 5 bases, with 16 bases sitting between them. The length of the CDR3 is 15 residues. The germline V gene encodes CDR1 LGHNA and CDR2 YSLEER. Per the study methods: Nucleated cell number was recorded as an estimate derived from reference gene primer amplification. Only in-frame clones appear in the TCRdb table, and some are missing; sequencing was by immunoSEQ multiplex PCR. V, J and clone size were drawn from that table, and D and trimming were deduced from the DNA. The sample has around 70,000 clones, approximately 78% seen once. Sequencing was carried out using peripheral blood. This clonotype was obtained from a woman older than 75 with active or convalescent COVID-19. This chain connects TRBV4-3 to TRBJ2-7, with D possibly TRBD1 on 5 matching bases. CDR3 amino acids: CASSQTAVQDNEQYF. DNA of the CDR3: TGCGCCAGCAGCCAAACCGCGGTACAGGACAACGAGCAGTACTTC.